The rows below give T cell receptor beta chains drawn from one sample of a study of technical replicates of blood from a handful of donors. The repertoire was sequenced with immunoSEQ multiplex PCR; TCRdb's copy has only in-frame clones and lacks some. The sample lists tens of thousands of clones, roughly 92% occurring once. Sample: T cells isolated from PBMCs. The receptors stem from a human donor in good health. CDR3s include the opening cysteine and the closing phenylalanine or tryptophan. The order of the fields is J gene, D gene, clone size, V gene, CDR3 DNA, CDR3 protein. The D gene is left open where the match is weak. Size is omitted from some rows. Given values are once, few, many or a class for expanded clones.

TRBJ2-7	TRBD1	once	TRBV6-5	TGTGCCAGCAGTACCCGGGACAGGGGTAGCGAGCAGTACTTC	CASSTRDRGSEQYF
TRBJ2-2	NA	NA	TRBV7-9	TGTGCCAGCAGCTTAACGGTCGCCGGGGAGCTGTTTTTT	CASSLTVAGELFF
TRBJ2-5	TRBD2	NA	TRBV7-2	TGTGCCAGCAGGAACAATTTAGCGGGAGGGTTAGAGACCCAGTACTTC	CASRNNLAGGLETQYF
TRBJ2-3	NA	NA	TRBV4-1	TGCGCCAGCAGCCAAGAGCCGGGGGATACGCAGTATTTT	CASSQEPGDTQYF
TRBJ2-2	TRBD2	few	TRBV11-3	TGTGCCAGCAGCTCCGGGACTAGCGGGCCTCTCACCGGGGAGCTGTTTTTT	CASSSGTSGPLTGELFF
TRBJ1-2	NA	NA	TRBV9	TGTGCCAGCAGTGACGACAGGTTTAGGTCCTATGGCTACACCTTC	CASSDDRFRSYGYTF
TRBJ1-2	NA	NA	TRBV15	TGTGCCACCAGCAGAGAGGGAGTCTATGGCTACACCTTC	CATSREGVYGYTF
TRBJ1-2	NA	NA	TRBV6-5	TGTGCCAGCAGAACCCGGGAAGGGGGCTACACCTTC	CASRTREGGYTF
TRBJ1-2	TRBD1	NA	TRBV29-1	TGCAGCGTCGTAACCGGGACAGGCGTCTATGGCTACACCTTC	CSVVTGTGVYGYTF
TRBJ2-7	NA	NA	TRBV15	TGTGCCACCAGCAGAAAAAGGGGGGGGAGAGACTACGAGCAGTACTTC	CATSRKRGGRDYEQYF
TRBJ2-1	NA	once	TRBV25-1	TGTGCCAGCAGAAGCGGAAAGAAAAAGAATGAGCAGTTCTTC	CASRSGKKKNEQFF
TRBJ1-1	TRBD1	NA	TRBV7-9	TGTGCCAGCAGCTTATCTTCTTACAGGGGAACTGAAGCTTTCTTT	CASSLSSYRGTEAFF
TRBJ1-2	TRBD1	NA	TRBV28	TGTGCCAGCATCACCTCGACAGGGCCAACTAACTATGGCTACACCTTC	CASITSTGPTNYGYTF
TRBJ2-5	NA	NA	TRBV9	TGTGCCAGCAGCGTAGGGCATCAAGAGACCCAGTACTTC	CASSVGHQETQYF
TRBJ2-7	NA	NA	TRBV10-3	TGTGCCACCAAAGGTTTTAAGGGAACAGTTGAATATGAGGGCGAGCAGTACTTC	CATKGFKGTVEYEGEQYF
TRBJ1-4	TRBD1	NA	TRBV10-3	TGTGCCATCAGACAGGGGAGAGGTAATGAAAAACTGTTTTTT	CAIRQGRGNEKLFF
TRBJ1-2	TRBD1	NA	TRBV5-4	TGTGCCAGCAGCTTTTTTACAGGGGTTGGCTACACCTTC	CASSFFTGVGYTF